This TCR beta chain was sequenced in a study of neoadjuvant anti-PD-1 for oral cavity cancer. No culture or expansion preceded analysis of these blood cells. The germline CDR1 and CDR2 sequences are KGHSH and LQKENI. This CDR3 is built from 16 residues. V was pared by 0 bases and J by 6 bases, with 16 bases between. Here immunoSEQ multiplex PCR was the method, and the copy in TCRdb shows in-frame clones only, minus some. In the table there are roughly 67,000 clones, 83% of which are singletons. The sample was PBMCs, taken before nivolumab (anti-PD-1) treatment. The TCR comes from a person between 40 and 80 years old with oral cavity squamous cell carcinoma. The chain employs TRBV18 and TRBJ2-3; no clear D. CDR3: CASSPPFRTVGDTQYF. For the CDR3, the DNA is TGTGCCAGCTCACCACCGTTCCGGACGGTAGGGGATACGCAGTATTTT.